Included here is one T cell receptor beta chain sequence, with context. Clones were sequenced by immunoSEQ multiplex PCR, and TCRdb holds only the in-frame ones, with some missing. The table shows 200,000 or so clones, with around 94% occurring only once. Germline values: CDR1 LGHDT, CDR2 YNNKEL (reference sequence). Trimming took off 0 bases at V and 4 bases at J, with 13 bases between the two ends. The CDR3 consists of 16 residues. This entry belongs to a study of control samples from healthy donors and cancer patients. V and J are TRBV3-1 (or the pseudogene TRBV3-2) and TRBJ1-5; D remains unclear. The sample taken for sequencing was blood. The TCR comes from a man aged 45-60 years in good health. The CDR3 region has the DNA TGTGCCAGCAGCCAAGAATTCAGCACAGCAAATCAGCCCCAGCATTTT. Protein: CASSQEFSTANQPQHF.